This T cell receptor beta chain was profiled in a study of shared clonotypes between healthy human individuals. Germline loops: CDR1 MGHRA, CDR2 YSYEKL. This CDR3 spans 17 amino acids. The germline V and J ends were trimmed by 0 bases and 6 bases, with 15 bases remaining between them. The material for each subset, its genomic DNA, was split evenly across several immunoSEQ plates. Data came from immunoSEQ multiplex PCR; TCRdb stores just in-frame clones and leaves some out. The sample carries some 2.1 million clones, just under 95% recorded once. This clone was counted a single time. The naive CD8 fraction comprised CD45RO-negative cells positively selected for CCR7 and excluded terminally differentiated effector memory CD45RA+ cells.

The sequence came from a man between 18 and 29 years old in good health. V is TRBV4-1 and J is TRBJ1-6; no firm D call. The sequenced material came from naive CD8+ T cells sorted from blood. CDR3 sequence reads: CASSQDLSGIGNSPLHF. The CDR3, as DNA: TGCGCCAGCAGCCAAGATTTATCGGGTATAGGTAATTCACCCCTCCACTTT.